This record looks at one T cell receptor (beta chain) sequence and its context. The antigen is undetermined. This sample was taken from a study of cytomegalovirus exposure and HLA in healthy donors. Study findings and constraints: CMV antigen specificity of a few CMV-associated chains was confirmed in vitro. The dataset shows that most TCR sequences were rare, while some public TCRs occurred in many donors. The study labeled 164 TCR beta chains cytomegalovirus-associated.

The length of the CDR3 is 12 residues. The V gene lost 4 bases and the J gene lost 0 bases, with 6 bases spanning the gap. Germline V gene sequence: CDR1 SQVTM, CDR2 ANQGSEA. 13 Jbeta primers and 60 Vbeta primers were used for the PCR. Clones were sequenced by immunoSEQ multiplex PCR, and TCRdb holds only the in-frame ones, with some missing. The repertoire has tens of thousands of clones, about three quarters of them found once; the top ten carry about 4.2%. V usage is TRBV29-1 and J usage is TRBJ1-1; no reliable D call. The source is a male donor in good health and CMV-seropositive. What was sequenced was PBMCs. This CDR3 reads CSVVALNTEAFF. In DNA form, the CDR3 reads TGCAGCGTTGTGGCATTGAACACTGAAGCTTTCTTT.